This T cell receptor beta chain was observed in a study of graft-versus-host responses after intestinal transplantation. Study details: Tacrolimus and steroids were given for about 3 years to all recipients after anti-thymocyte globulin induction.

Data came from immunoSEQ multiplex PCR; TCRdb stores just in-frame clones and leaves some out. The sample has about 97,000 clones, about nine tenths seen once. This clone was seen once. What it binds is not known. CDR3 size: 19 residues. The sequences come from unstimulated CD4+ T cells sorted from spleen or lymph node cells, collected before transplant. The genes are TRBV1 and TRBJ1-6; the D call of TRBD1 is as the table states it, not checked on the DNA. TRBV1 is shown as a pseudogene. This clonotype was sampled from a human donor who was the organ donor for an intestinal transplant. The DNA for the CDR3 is TGCACCAGCAGCGGGGGCCAGGGGATATTTGGCTCCTATAATTCACCCCTCCACTTT. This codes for CTSSGGQGIFGSYNSPLHF.